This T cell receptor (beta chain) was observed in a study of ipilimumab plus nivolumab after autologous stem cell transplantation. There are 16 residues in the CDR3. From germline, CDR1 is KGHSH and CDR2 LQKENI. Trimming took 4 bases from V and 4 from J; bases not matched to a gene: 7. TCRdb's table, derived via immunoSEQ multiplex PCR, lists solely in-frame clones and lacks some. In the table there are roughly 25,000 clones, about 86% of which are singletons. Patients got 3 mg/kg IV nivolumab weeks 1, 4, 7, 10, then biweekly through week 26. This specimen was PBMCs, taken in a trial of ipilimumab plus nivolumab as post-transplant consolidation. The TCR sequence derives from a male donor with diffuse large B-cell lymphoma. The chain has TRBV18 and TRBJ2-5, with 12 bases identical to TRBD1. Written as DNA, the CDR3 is TGTGCCAGCTCACGTACGGGACAGGGGGCCGGAGAGACCCAGTACTTC. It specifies CASSRTGQGAGETQYF.